Below are 21 T cell receptor beta chains sequenced from a single sample in a study of blood T cell repertoires in COVID-19. This table comes from immunoSEQ multiplex PCR, and its TCRdb copy is limited to in-frame clones, with some not included. The sample records some 1,500 clones, roughly 83% being singletons. Sequenced sample: peripheral blood. These receptors were collected from an older man with active COVID-19.

The chain joins TRBV5-1 to TRBJ1-1; TRBD1 matches 8 bases. V shed 2 bases, J shed 4 bases, and the junction held 13 bases outside the gene matches. Germline V gives CDR1 SGHRS, CDR2 YFSETQ. The CDR3 loop spans 17 amino acids. CDR3 bases: TGCGCCAGCAGCTTATCAGGGGGCGGGCCGGGGTCCACTGAAGCTTTCTTT. Translation gives CASSLSGGGPGSTEAFF. The complete variable domain, with remaining parts taken from reference TRBV5-1 and TRBJ1-1, reads KAGVTQTPRYLIKTRGQQVTLSCSPISGHRSVSWYQQTPGQGLQFLFEYFSETQRNKGNFPGRFSGRQFSNSRSEMNVSTLELGDSALYLCASSLSGGGPGSTEAFFGQGTRLTVV.

V gene TRBV18 combines with J gene TRBJ1-1; no firm D call. Deletions cut 5 bases from V and 3 bases from J, with 7 bases between. From germline, CDR1 is KGHSH and CDR2 LQKENI. The CDR3 consists of 12 residues. CDR3 sequence (DNA): TGTGCCAGCTCAACAGAGTACACTGAAGCTTTCTTT. It codes for CASSTEYTEAFF.

The chain uses TRBV11-3 and TRBJ2-3; 12 bases agree with TRBD2. CDR1 and CDR2 from the germline V gene are SGHNT and YENEEA. Trimming removed 6 bases from V and 4 bases from J; junction bases left unmatched: 8. The CDR3 contains 16 residues. The CDR3 spells CASRRRTSGISDTQYF. Here the CDR3 DNA reads TGTGCCAGCAGACGCCGGACTAGCGGGATTTCAGATACGCAGTATTTT.

The V call is TRBV27, the J call TRBJ1-6, with unresolved D. Trimming took off 3 bases at V and 0 bases at J, with 9 bases between the two ends. The CDR3 is 16 amino acids. Germline assignment: CDR1 MNHEY and CDR2 SMNVEV (reference sequence). The CDR3 here is CASSFVGSSYNSPLHF. In nucleotides, the CDR3 is TGTGCCAGCAGTTTCGTCGGGAGCTCCTATAATTCACCCCTCCACTTT.

This clone was counted a single time. The chain recombines TRBV9 with TRBJ2-1; a weak D match, TRBD2 (6 bases). There are 16 residues in the CDR3. The V end lost 4 bases, the J end lost 3 bases, and 17 bases lay between the germline ends. The germline V gene has CDR1 SGDLS and CDR2 YYNGEE. CDR3 nucleotides: TGTGCCAGCAGCTCCTCCCGACTAGTTTTCTACAATGAGCAGTTCTTC. This sequence encodes CASSSSRLVFYNEQFF.

DNA for the CDR3: TGTGCCAGCAGCCTACAGGGTCGATCCTACGAGCAGTACTTC. Its translation: CASSLQGRSYEQYF. V gene TRBV7-2 combines with J gene TRBJ2-7, with a possible D match to TRBD1 (6 bases). Germline V gene data show CDR1 as SGHTA and CDR2 as FQGNSA. V was pared by 5 bases and J by 1 base, with 12 bases between. CDR3 length: 14 amino acids.

The chain joins TRBV3-1 (or the pseudogene TRBV3-2) to TRBJ1-2, with TRBD1 as a possible D gene (6 bases). CDR3 length: 16 residues. Germline-derived CDR1 and CDR2 are LGHDT and YNNKEL (reference sequence). Trimming stripped 1 base from V and 1 base from J, with 13 bases between. The DNA of the CDR3 is TGTGCCAGCAGCCAAGGGGGGCGGGTAATTAACTATGGCTACACCTTC. It encodes CASSQGGRVINYGYTF.

This clone turned up a few times. The chain has TRBV27 and TRBJ1-2, with TRBD1 as a possible D gene (6 bases). The CDR3 has 13 amino acids. The V gene lost 10 bases and the J gene lost 5 bases, with 17 bases spanning the gap. The V gene's germline CDR1 is MNHEY and CDR2 SMNVEV (reference sequence). The CDR3 nucleotides are TGTGCCACCCTCCCGGACAGCCCATATGGCTACACCTTC. Protein product: CATLPDSPYGYTF.

This clone was recorded only once. The chain carries TRBV7-6 and TRBJ2-7; a possible D gene is TRBD2 (6 bases). Between the trimmed V and J ends, which lost 5 bases and 0 bases, there was a span of 14 bases. Looked up from germline, CDR1 is SGHVS and CDR2 is FNYEAQ. The CDR3 has 15 amino acids. The DNA of the CDR3 is TGTGCCAGCAGCCCGGGACTGCTAAGCTCCTACGAGCAGTACTTC. This gives the protein CASSPGLLSSYEQYF.

CDR3 sequence reads: CASSVGWGSSYNEQFF. CDR3 nucleotide sequence: TGTGCCAGCAGCGTAGGGTGGGGCAGCTCCTACAATGAGCAGTTCTTC. The chain has TRBV9 and TRBJ2-1; weak D call: TRBD1 (5 bases). The germline CDR1 and CDR2 sequences are SGDLS and YYNGEE. V shed 0 bases and J shed 0 bases, with 10 bases lying between them. This CDR3 spans 16 amino acids. Combining the CDR3 with reference TRBV9 and TRBJ2-1 gives the whole variable domain DSGVTQTPKHLITATGQRVTLRCSPRSGDLSVYWYQQSLDQGLQFLIQYYNGEERAKGNILERFSAQQFPDLHSELNLSSLELGDSALYFCASSVGWGSSYNEQFFGPGTRLTVL.

This chain uses TRBV19 with TRBJ2-7, with 12 nucleotides matching TRBD2. The CDR3 length is 20 residues. Germline V CDR1 and CDR2: LNHDA, SQIVND (reference sequence). The J segment lost 4 bases and the V segment lost 5 bases, leaving 21 bases of the junction unmatched. CDR3 nucleotides: TGTGCCAGTAGTCCAAGCTTAATGAGGACTAGCGGGATAGGACGGTACGAGCAGTACTTC. Translated, it gives CASSPSLMRTSGIGRYEQYF.

In this sample, this clone turned up once. This chain uses TRBV9 with TRBJ1-2; the D is unclear. Germline V gene lookup returns CDR1 SGDLS and CDR2 YYNGEE. The V end lost 3 bases, the J end lost 5 bases, and 11 bases lay between the germline ends. The CDR3 is 13 residues long. The CDR3 loop reads CASSAGDTYGYTF. The CDR3 DNA is TGTGCCAGCAGCGCCGGGGATACTTATGGCTACACCTTC. Based on the CDR3 plus reference TRBV9 and TRBJ1-2, the full variable domain is DSGVTQTPKHLITATGQRVTLRCSPRSGDLSVYWYQQSLDQGLQFLIQYYNGEERAKGNILERFSAQQFPDLHSELNLSSLELGDSALYFCASSAGDTYGYTFGSGTRLTVV.

The V gene is TRBV21-1, the J gene TRBJ2-1; the DNA was not compared with TRBD1, the D call given in the table. TRBV21-1 is deemed a pseudogene. The CDR3 has 15 amino acids. The CDR3 reads CASSKVGTGRYEQFF. CDR3 DNA: TGTGCCAGCAGCAAAGTAGGGACAGGGAGATATGAGCAGTTCTTC.

This chain links TRBV5-1 with TRBJ2-2, with 7 positions matching TRBD2. The CDR3 is made up of 15 amino acids. Germline V gene lookup returns CDR1 SGHRS and CDR2 YFSETQ. The J segment lost 4 bases and the V segment lost 0 bases, leaving 3 bases of the junction unmatched. The CDR3 DNA is TGCGCCAGCAGCTTGGATCCGGGAGGCACCGGGGAGCTGTTTTTT. It translates to CASSLDPGGTGELFF.

The V and J genes are TRBV7-9 and TRBJ2-4, with unresolved D. With 5 bases removed from V and 1 base from J, the gap between germline ends came to 6 bases. CDR1 is SEHNR, CDR2 FQNEAQ, per germline (reference sequence). The CDR3 contains 13 residues. The CDR3 region has the DNA TGTGCCAGCAGCCGTTCGGCCAAAAACATTCAGTACTTC. Translation: CASSRSAKNIQYF.

The CDR3 is CASSLPDQETQYF. Written as DNA, the CDR3 is TGTGCCAGCAGCTTACCGGACCAAGAGACCCAGTACTTC. The chain employs TRBV5-4 and TRBJ2-5; D is uncertain. Trimming removed 2 bases at V and 0 bases at J, with 5 bases between. The CDR3 sequence is 13 residues long. Germline CDR1 is SGHNT and CDR2 is YYREEE (reference sequence). Variable domain in full (rest from reference TRBV5-4 and TRBJ2-5): ETGVTQSPTHLIKTRGQQVTLRCSSQSGHNTVSWYQQALGQGPQFIFQYYREEENGRGNFPPRFSGLQFPNYSSELNVNALELDDSALYLCASSLPDQETQYFGPGTRLLVL.

The V call is TRBV15, the J call TRBJ1-4, with D possibly being TRBD1 (6 bases). Trimming took 5 bases from V and 10 from J, leaving 20 bases between them. The CDR3 loop spans 15 amino acids. Germline loops: CDR1 LNHNV, CDR2 YYDKDF (reference sequence). The CDR3, as DNA: TGTGCCACCAGCGTACGACAGGTCACACAGCGAAAACTGTTTTTT. This encodes CATSVRQVTQRKLFF.

This chain joins TRBV2 and TRBJ1-5; 7 nucleotides line up with TRBD1. The CDR3 loop spans 14 amino acids. J lost 4 bases, V lost 7 bases, and 7 bases had no gene match. Germline lookup yields CDR1 SNHLY and CDR2 FYNNEI. This chain's CDR3 is CASTLSTGNQPQHF. Written as DNA, the CDR3 is TGTGCCAGCACCTTATCGACAGGGAATCAGCCCCAGCATTTT.

The rearrangement joins TRBV23-1 to TRBJ1-1; D not resolved. TRBV23-1 is an ORF for which the function is uncertain. The V gene lost 4 bases and the J gene lost 4 bases, with 34 bases spanning the gap. The CDR3 length is 21 residues. CDR3 DNA: TGCGCCAGCAGTCTCCCCGGGAGGTTTGGTACAGAATCTTACCGGGGCACTGAAGCTTTCTTT. Its protein product is CASSLPGRFGTESYRGTEAFF.

This clone has only one observation. CDR3 DNA sequence: TGTGCCAGCAGTTACGATCGGGAGGAGACCCAGTACTTC. This gives the protein CASSYDREETQYF. The genes are TRBV6-5 and TRBJ2-5, with D possibly TRBD2 on 6 matching bases. V dropped 2 bases and J dropped 5 bases, with 9 bases sitting between them. Germline V lookup: CDR1 MNHEY, CDR2 SVGAGI. The CDR3 is 13 amino acids.

The chain joins TRBV7-9 to TRBJ2-6, with 7 nucleotides matching TRBD1. This CDR3 is 15 amino acids long. Germline V gives CDR1 SEHNR, CDR2 FQNEAQ (reference sequence). After removal of 3 bases from V and 1 base from J, the junction contained 0 bases not matched to a gene. In DNA, the CDR3 is TGTGCCAGCAGCTTGGGACAGTCTGGGGCCAACGTCCTGACTTTC. It yields the protein CASSLGQSGANVLTF.